This TCR beta chain came from a study of CD8 T cells in Susac syndrome. TCR beta sequencing covered blood CD8+ and CD4+ T cells. Healthy donors acted as controls, with matching for age and sex. CD8+ and CD4+ T cells were negatively isolated; TEMRA cells were FACS-enriched. Looked up from germline, CDR1 is SGHTA and CDR2 is FQGNSA. The CDR3 extends over 15 amino acids. With random hexamers, about 0.45 to 1 ug RNA was reverse transcribed. The method of amplification for TCR beta CDR3 was immunoSEQ multiplex PCR, covering 54 Vbeta and 13 Jbeta. MiXCR was run by TCRdb on the immunoSEQ multiplex PCR reads, yielding one entry per CDR3 protein. The data show around 190,000 distinct CDR3 sequences, roughly 96% seen once.

This chain links TRBV7-2 with TRBJ2-1, with TRBD2 identical over 13 bases. The DNA matches TRBJ2-7 better at its end, which makes the J call doubtful. The sequencing input was CD4+ T cells from PBMCs. The sequence came from a human donor in good health. In DNA, the CDR3 is TGTGCCAGCAGCCGGGGACTAGCGGGGTCCTACGAGCAGTACGTC. This gives the protein CASSRGLAGSYEQYV.